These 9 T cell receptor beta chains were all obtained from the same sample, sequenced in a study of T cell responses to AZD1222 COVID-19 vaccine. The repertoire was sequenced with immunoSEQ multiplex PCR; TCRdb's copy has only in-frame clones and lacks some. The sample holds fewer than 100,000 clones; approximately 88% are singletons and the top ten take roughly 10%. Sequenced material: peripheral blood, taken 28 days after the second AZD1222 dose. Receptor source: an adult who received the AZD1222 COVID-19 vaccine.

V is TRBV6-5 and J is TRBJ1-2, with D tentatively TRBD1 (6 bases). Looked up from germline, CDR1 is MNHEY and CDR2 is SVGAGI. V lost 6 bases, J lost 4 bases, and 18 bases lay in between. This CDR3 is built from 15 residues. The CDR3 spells CASSFRQAGVYGYTF. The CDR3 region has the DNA TGTGCCAGCAGCTTCCGACAGGCCGGCGTCTATGGCTACACCTTC.

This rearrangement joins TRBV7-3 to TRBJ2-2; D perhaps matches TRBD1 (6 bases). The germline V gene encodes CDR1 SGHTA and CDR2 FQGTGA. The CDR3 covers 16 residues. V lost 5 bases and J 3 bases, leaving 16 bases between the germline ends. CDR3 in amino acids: CASSSWGPPDTGELFF. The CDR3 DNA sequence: TGTGCCAGCAGCAGCTGGGGGCCCCCCGACACCGGGGAGCTGTTTTTT.

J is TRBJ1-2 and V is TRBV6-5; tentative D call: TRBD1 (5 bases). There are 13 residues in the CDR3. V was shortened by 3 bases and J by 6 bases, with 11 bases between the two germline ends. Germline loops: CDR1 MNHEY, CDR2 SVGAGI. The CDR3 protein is CASSYWQGDGYTF. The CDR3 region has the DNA TGTGCCAGCAGTTATTGGCAGGGAGATGGCTACACCTTC.

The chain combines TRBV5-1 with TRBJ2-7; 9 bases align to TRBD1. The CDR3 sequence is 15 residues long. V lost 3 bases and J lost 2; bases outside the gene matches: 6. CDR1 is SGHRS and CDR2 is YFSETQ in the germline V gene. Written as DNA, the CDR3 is TGCGCCAGCAGCTACCCGGGACAGGGTACCTACGAGCAGTACTTC. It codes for CASSYPGQGTYEQYF.

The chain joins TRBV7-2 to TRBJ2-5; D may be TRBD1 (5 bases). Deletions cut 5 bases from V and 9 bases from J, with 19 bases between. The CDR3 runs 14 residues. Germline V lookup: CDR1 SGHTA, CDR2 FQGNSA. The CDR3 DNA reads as TGTGCCAGCAGCAGCGACAGTAGGGTGGGGTCCCAGTACTTC. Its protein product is CASSSDSRVGSQYF.

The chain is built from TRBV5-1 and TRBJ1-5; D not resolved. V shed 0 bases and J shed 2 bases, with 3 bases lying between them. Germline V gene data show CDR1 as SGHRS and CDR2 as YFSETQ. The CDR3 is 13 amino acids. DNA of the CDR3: TGCGCCAGCAGCTTGGCCGGCAATCAGCCCCAGCATTTT. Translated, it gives CASSLAGNQPQHF. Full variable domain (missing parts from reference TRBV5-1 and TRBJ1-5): KAGVTQTPRYLIKTRGQQVTLSCSPISGHRSVSWYQQTPGQGLQFLFEYFSETQRNKGNFPGRFSGRQFSNSRSEMNVSTLELGDSALYLCASSLAGNQPQHFGDGTRLSIL.

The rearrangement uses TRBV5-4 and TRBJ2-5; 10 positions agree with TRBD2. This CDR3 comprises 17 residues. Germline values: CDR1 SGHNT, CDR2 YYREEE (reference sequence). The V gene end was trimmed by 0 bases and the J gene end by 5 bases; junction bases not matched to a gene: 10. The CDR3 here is CASSLGSSGGALETQYF. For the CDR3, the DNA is TGTGCCAGCAGCTTGGGTTCCAGCGGGGGGGCGTTGGAGACCCAGTACTTC.

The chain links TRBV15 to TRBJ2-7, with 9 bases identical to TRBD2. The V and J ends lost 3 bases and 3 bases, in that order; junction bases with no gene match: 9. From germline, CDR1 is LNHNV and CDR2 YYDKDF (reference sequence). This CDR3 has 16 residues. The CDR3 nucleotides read TGTGCCACCAGCAGTCCTATAGCGGGGGAATTCTACGAGCAGTACTTC. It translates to CATSSPIAGEFYEQYF. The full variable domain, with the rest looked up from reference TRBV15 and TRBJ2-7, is DAMVIQNPRYQVTQFGKPVTLSCSQTLNHNVMYWYQQKSSQAPKLLFHYYDKDFNNEADTPDNFQSRRPNTSFCFLDIRSPGLGDTAMYLCATSSPIAGEFYEQYFGPGTRLTVT.

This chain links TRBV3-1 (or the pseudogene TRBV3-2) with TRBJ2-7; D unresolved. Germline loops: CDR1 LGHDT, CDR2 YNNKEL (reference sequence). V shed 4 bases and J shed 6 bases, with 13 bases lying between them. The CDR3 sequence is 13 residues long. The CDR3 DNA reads TGTGCCAGCAGCCCCCTCCTCCCGTCCGAGCAGTACTTC. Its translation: CASSPLLPSEQYF.